This TCR beta chain is from a study of T cells in Graves' hyperthyroidism and ophthalmopathy. The TCR beta CDR3 regions underwent amplification using RNA transcripts as the source. TCR CDR3 regions were first amplified by RT-PCR with HTBI primers. From the multiplex PCR reads, TCRdb called clonotypes with MiXCR, one entry per CDR3 protein. The data contain roughly 420,000 distinct CDR3 sequences, roughly 15% of them seen just once; the ten biggest clones take up approximately 5.3%. This clonotype was detected ten times or more. The CDR3 has 14 residues. CDR1 is SEHNR and CDR2 is FQNEAQ in the germline V gene (reference sequence). V lost 5 bases to trimming and J lost 8 bases; unmatched junction nucleotides: 9.

The gene calls are TRBV7-9 and TRBJ1-5; TRBD1 matches 7 bases. The sample comprised blood. The TCR comes from a woman aged 18-29 years with Graves' hyperthyroidism. This CDR3 is CASSRTGGIEPQHF. CDR3 sequence (DNA): TGTGCCAGCAGCCGGACAGGCGGTATTGAGCCCCAGCATTTT.